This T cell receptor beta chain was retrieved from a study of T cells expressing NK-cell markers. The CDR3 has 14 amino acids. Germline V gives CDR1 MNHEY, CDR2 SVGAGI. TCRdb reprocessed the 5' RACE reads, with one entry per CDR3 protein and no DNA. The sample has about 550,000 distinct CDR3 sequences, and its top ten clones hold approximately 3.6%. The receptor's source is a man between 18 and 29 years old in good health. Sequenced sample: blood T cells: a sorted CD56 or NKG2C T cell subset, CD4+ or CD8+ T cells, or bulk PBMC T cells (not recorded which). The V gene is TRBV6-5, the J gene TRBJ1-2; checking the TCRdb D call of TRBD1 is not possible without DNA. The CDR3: CASSYAGQPYGYTF.